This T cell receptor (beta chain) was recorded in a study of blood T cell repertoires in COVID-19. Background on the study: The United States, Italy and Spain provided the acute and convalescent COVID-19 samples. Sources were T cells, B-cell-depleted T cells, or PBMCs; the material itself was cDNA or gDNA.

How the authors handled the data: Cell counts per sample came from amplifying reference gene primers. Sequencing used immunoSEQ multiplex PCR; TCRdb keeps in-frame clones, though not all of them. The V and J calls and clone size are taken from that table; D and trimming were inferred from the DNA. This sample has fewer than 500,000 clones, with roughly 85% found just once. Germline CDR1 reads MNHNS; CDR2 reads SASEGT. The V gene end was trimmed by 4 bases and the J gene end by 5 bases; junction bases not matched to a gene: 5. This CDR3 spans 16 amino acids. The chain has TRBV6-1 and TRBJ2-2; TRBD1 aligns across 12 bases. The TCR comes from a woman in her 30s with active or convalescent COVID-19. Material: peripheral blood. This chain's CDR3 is CASSAGTGGVTGELFF. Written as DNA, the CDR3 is TGTGCCAGCAGTGCCGGGACAGGGGGCGTTACCGGGGAGCTGTTTTTT.